This T cell receptor (beta chain) derives from a study of control samples from healthy donors and cancer patients. The CDR3 is 12 amino acids. The ends were cut back, 4 bases at V and 0 bases at J, with 2 bases in the middle. CDR1 KGHDR and CDR2 SFDVKD come from the germline V gene. The repertoire was sequenced with immunoSEQ multiplex PCR; TCRdb's copy has only in-frame clones and lacks some. This table has 53,000 or so clones, approximately 86% appearing once. The source material was PBMCs. The receptor was derived from a man between 60 and 75 years old with head and neck cancer. The chain combines TRBV24-1 with TRBJ1-2; no clear D gene. CDR3 coding DNA: TGTGCCACCAGTGACCCTAACTATGGCTACACCTTC. The encoded protein is CATSDPNYGYTF.